These T cell receptor beta chains were read from a single sample in a study of T cell responses to AZD1222 COVID-19 vaccine. The data were produced by immunoSEQ multiplex PCR, yet TCRdb's version contains in-frame clones alone and is incomplete. The sample carries some 190,000 clones, around 90% recorded once. Sequencing was performed on peripheral blood, taken 28 days after the second AZD1222 dose. All receptors come from an adult who received the AZD1222 COVID-19 vaccine. Both conserved end residues are part of each CDR3. The D gene is left open where the match is weak. A clone size is listed for some rows: how often the clone was seen (once, few, many), or a class if it is expanded.

>-|TRBJ2-7|-|TRBV28|14
CASRSHRVRYEQYF
TGTGCCAGCAGGTCACACAGGGTCAGGTACGAGCAGTACTTC
>-|TRBJ2-5|-|TRBV12-3/TRBV12-4|13
CASSLASLETQYF
TGTGCCAGCAGTTTAGCCTCCCTAGAGACCCAGTACTTC
>once|TRBJ2-7|TRBD1|TRBV5-5|14
CASSSDRSSYEQYF
TGTGCCAGCAGCTCGGACAGGAGCTCCTACGAGCAGTACTTC
>-|TRBJ2-2|TRBD2|TRBV6-5|15
CASSLAGKNTGELFF
TGTGCCAGCAGTTTAGCGGGAAAGAACACCGGGGAGCTGTTTTTT
>-|TRBJ1-3|-|TRBV7-8|17
CASSFAAGGYSGNTIYF
TGTGCCAGCAGCTTTGCGGCCGGCGGCTACTCTGGAAACACCATATATTTT
>-|TRBJ2-1|-|TRBV25-1|13
CASSDHHMDEQFF
TGTGCCAGCAGTGATCACCACATGGATGAGCAGTTCTTC
>-|TRBJ2-7|-|TRBV5-8|15
CASSLGVGGRDEQYF
TGTGCCAGCAGCTTGGGGGTAGGGGGACGGGACGAGCAGTACTTC
>-|TRBJ1-2|-|TRBV6-5|13
CASHEPGSYGYTF
TGTGCCAGCCACGAACCCGGGAGCTATGGCTACACCTTC
>once|TRBJ2-1|TRBD2|TRBV5-5|15
CASSFGLAGADGRFF
TGTGCCAGCAGCTTCGGACTAGCGGGGGCGGACGGCCGGTTCTTC
>-|TRBJ2-3|TRBD2|TRBV10-3|15
CAITQLAGGTDTQYF
TGTGCCATCACCCAACTAGCGGGGGGCACAGATACGCAGTATTTT
>-|TRBJ1-3|-|TRBV7-2|13
CASSGGSGNTIYF
TGTGCCAGCAGCGGGGGATCTGGAAACACCATATATTTT
>-|TRBJ2-7|-|TRBV12-5|15
CASGFRASNTYEQYF
TGTGCTAGTGGTTTCCGGGCCTCAAACACCTACGAGCAGTACTTC
>-|TRBJ1-4|-|TRBV19|15
CASSQPGPAAEKLFF
TGTGCCAGTAGCCAACCGGGACCAGCGGCTGAAAAACTGTTTTTT
>once|TRBJ2-7|TRBD1|TRBV18|15
CASSPTMDRAYEQYF
TGTGCCAGCTCCCCTACGATGGACAGGGCCTACGAGCAGTACTTC
>few|TRBJ2-2|-|TRBV3-1/TRBV3-2|13
CASSRTINGELFF
TGTGCCAGCAGCCGGACTATTAACGGGGAGCTGTTTTTT
>-|TRBJ1-5|-|TRBV2|14
CASSVGEADQPQHF
TGTGCCAGCAGTGTGGGAGAGGCAGATCAGCCCCAGCATTTT
>-|TRBJ1-4|-|TRBV20-1|11
CSARRGPSLFF
TGCAGTGCGAGAAGGGGTCCGTCTCTGTTTTTT